The rows below give T cell receptor beta chains drawn from one sample of a study of shared clonotypes between healthy human individuals. Using immunoSEQ multiplex PCR, the repertoire was profiled, and TCRdb retains in-frame clones only, with some absent. This sample carries over 2 million clones, around 93% of them seen once, and the ten largest clones take about 0.36%. The sequencing input was naive CD4+ T cells from PBMCs. These receptors came from a man aged 18 to 30 in good health. Some clones in this sample may be carry-over from other donors' samples. CDR3s include the opening cysteine and the closing phenylalanine or tryptophan. D genes are given only for firm matches.

d_call: TRBD1; v_call: TRBV10-3; j_call: TRBJ1-1; cdr3_aa: CAIRNIGTGHTEAFF; cdr3_nt: TGTGCCATCAGGAACATCGGGACAGGTCACACTGAAGCTTTCTTT
d_call: .; v_call: TRBV28; j_call: TRBJ2-7; cdr3_aa: CASMKGSTLTYEQYF; cdr3_nt: TGTGCCAGCATGAAAGGGTCCACGTTAACCTACGAGCAGTACTTC
d_call: .; v_call: TRBV28; j_call: TRBJ2-1; cdr3_aa: CASSLANYNEQFF; cdr3_nt: TGTGCCAGCAGTTTGGCCAACTACAATGAGCAGTTCTTC
d_call: .; v_call: TRBV6-1; j_call: TRBJ2-5; cdr3_aa: CASSERGTRGAQYF; cdr3_nt: TGTGCCAGCAGTGAGAGGGGTACAAGAGGGGCCCAGTACTTC
d_call: TRBD2; v_call: TRBV5-1; j_call: TRBJ2-1; cdr3_aa: CASSPRLAGHYNEQFF; cdr3_nt: TGCGCCAGCAGCCCTCGACTAGCGGGCCACTACAATGAGCAGTTCTTC
d_call: TRBD2; v_call: TRBV12-5; j_call: TRBJ2-1; cdr3_aa: CASGLAGSYYNEQFF; cdr3_nt: TGTGCTAGTGGTTTAGCGGGATCCTACTACAATGAGCAGTTCTTC
d_call: .; v_call: TRBV9; j_call: TRBJ2-2; cdr3_aa: CASWGDGELFF; cdr3_nt: TGTGCCAGCTGGGGGGACGGGGAGCTGTTTTTT
d_call: TRBD2; v_call: TRBV7-9; j_call: TRBJ2-7; cdr3_aa: CASSLDVGGSGTRAYEQYF; cdr3_nt: TGTGCCAGCAGCTTAGACGTCGGAGGCTCCGGGACTAGGGCCTACGAGCAGTACTTC
d_call: .; v_call: TRBV28; j_call: TRBJ1-5; cdr3_aa: CAIGSGNQPQHF; cdr3_nt: TGTGCCATCGGATCGGGCAATCAGCCCCAGCATTTT
d_call: .; v_call: TRBV7-2; j_call: TRBJ1-1; cdr3_aa: CASSLIWETFMNTEAFF; cdr3_nt: TGTGCCAGCAGCTTAATTTGGGAGACCTTTATGAACACTGAAGCTTTCTTT
d_call: .; v_call: TRBV7-9; j_call: TRBJ1-6; cdr3_aa: CASSPGTWGSPLHF; cdr3_nt: TGTGCCAGCAGCCCAGGGACCTGGGGTTCACCCCTCCACTTT
d_call: TRBD1; v_call: TRBV27; j_call: TRBJ2-5; cdr3_aa: CASSLSRGPGAQYF; cdr3_nt: TGTGCCAGCAGTTTATCGAGGGGGCCAGGGGCCCAGTACTTC
d_call: TRBD1; v_call: TRBV14; j_call: TRBJ2-5; cdr3_aa: CASSQVAGTGAGGTQYF; cdr3_nt: TGTGCCAGCAGCCAGGTCGCCGGGACAGGGGCGGGCGGGACCCAGTACTTC
d_call: .; v_call: TRBV4-3; j_call: TRBJ1-5; cdr3_aa: CASSQEHRGQPQHF; cdr3_nt: TGCGCCAGCAGCCAAGAACACAGAGGACAGCCCCAGCATTTT
d_call: TRBD2; v_call: TRBV7-2; j_call: TRBJ2-3; cdr3_aa: CASSLTSGSTQYF; cdr3_nt: TGTGCCAGCAGCTTGACTAGCGGTAGTACGCAGTATTTT
d_call: .; v_call: TRBV15; j_call: TRBJ2-3; cdr3_aa: CATSRDPGRGADTQYF; cdr3_nt: TGTGCCACCAGCAGAGATCCCGGCAGGGGGGCAGATACGCAGTATTTT